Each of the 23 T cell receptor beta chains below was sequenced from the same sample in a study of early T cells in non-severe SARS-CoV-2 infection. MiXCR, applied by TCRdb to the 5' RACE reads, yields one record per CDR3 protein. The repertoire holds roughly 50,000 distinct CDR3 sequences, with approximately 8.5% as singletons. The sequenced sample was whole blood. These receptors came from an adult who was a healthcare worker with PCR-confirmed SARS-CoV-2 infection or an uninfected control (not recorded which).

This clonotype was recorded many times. The CDR3 bases are TGTGCCATCAGTGAAGGCGGGTTGGGGCCCCTCCACTTT. Amino acid sequence: CAISEGGLGPLHF. This chain connects TRBV10-3 to TRBJ1-6, with unresolved D. The ends were cut back, 3 bases at V and 13 bases at J, with 13 bases in the middle. CDR3 length: 13 amino acids. Germline loops: CDR1 ENHRY, CDR2 SYGVKD.

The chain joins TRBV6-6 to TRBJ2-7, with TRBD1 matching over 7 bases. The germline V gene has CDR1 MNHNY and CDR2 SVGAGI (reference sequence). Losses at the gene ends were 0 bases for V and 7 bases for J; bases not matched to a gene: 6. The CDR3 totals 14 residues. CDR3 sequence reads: CASSYSTGPREQYF. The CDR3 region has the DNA TGTGCCAGCAGTTACTCGACAGGGCCCAGGGAGCAGTACTTC.

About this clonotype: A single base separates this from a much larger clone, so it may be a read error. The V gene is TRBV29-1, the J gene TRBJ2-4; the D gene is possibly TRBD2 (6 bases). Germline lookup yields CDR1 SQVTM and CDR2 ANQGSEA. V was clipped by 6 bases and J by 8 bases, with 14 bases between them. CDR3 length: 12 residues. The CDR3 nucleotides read TGCAGCGTCGGCCGACCGGGGGACATTCAGTACTTC. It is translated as CSVGRPGDIQYF.

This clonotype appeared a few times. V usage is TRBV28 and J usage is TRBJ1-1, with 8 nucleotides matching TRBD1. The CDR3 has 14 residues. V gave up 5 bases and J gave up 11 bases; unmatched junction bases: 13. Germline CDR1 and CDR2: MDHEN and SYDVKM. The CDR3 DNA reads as TGTGCCAGCAGTCCCTACAGGCGACAGGGGTATGCTTTCTTT. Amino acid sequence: CASSPYRRQGYAFF.

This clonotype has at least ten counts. CDR3 residues: CASSIGLAPNTGELFF. The CDR3 DNA follows: TGTGCCAGTAGTATCGGACTAGCGCCGAACACCGGGGAGCTGTTTTTT. The J gene is TRBJ2-2, the V gene TRBV19, with 9 bases aligning to TRBD2. J was trimmed by 0 bases and V by 3 bases; bases with no gene match: 2. Germline CDR1 reads LNHDA; CDR2 reads SQIVND (reference sequence). The CDR3 has 16 residues.

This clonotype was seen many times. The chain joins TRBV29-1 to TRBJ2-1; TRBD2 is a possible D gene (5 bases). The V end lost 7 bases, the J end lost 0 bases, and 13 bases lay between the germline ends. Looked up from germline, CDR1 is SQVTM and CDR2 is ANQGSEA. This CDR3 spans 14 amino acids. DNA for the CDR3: TGCAGCGCCGATGACGGACTCTCCTACAATGAGCAGTTCTTC. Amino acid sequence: CSADDGLSYNEQFF.

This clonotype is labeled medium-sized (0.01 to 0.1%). CDR3 DNA: TGTGCCAGCAACGCGCCGGGAGCTGGAAACACCATATATTTT. It translates to CASNAPGAGNTIYF. The chain employs TRBV28 and TRBJ1-3; D not resolved. CDR3 length: 14 amino acids. Germline V gene sequence: CDR1 MDHEN, CDR2 SYDVKM. Trimming took off 7 bases at V and 2 bases at J, with 12 bases between the two ends.

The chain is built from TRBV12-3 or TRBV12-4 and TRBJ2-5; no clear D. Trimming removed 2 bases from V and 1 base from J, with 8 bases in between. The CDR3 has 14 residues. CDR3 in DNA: TGTGCCAGCAGTTTATCCGCTAGCCAAGAGACCCAGTACTTC. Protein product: CASSLSASQETQYF.

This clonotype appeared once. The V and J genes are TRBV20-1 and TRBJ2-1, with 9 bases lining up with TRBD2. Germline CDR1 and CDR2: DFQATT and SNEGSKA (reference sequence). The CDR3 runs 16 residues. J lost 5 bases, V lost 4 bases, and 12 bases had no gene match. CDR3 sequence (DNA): TGCAGTGCTAAAGATCAAGGACTAGCGACCAACAATGAGCAGTTCTTC. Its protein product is CSAKDQGLATNNEQFF.

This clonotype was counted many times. CDR3 in DNA: TGTGCCAGCAGTTCCGAGTTCGGGGGACGGTGGGGCACTGAAGCTTTCTTT. This codes for CASSSEFGGRWGTEAFF. The chain recombines TRBV6-2 or TRBV6-3 with TRBJ1-1, with D possibly TRBD1 on 5 matching bases. Trimming took 4 bases from V and 4 from J, leaving 22 bases between them. Germline values: CDR1 MNHEY, CDR2 SVGEGT. The CDR3 has 17 amino acids.

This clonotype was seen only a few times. CDR3 bases: TGTGCCAGCAGCGCCGACATGGGTGGCCGTTCACCCCTCCACTTT. Translated, it gives CASSADMGGRSPLHF. The chain is built from TRBV9 and TRBJ1-6; D not resolved. V dropped 3 bases and J dropped 9 bases, with 16 bases sitting between them. The CDR3 consists of 15 residues. Germline assignment: CDR1 SGDLS and CDR2 YYNGEE.

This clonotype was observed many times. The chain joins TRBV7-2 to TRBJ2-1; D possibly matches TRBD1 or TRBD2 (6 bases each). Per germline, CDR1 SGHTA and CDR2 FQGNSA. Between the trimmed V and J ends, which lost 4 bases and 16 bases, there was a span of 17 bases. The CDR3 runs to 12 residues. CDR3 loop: CASSSGATTQFF. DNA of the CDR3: TGTGCCAGCAGCTCGGGGGCAACTACTCAATTCTTC.

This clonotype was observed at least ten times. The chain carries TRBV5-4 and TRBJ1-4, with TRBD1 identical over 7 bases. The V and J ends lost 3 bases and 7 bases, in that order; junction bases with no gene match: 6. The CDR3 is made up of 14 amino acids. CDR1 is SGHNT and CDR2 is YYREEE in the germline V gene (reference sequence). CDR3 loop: CASSSDRWGEKLFF. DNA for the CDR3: TGTGCCAGCAGCTCGGACAGGTGGGGTGAAAAACTGTTTTTT.

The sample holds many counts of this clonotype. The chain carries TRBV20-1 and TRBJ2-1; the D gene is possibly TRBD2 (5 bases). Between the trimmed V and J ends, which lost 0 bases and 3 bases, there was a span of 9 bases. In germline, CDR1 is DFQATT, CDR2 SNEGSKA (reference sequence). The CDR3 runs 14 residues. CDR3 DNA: TGCAGTGCTAGAGATTGGAGGAACTACAATGAGCAGTTCTTC. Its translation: CSARDWRNYNEQFF.

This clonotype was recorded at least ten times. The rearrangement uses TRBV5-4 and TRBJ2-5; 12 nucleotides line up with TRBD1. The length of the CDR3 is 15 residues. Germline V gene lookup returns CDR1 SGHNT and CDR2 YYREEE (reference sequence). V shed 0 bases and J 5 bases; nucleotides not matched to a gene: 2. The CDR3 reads CASSLGDRGRETQYF. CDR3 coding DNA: TGTGCCAGCAGCTTGGGGGACAGGGGGCGGGAGACCCAGTACTTC. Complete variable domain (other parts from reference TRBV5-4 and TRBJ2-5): ETGVTQSPTHLIKTRGQQVTLRCSSQSGHNTVSWYQQALGQGPQFIFQYYREEENGRGNFPPRFSGLQFPNYSSELNVNALELDDSALYLCASSLGDRGRETQYFGPGTRLLVL.

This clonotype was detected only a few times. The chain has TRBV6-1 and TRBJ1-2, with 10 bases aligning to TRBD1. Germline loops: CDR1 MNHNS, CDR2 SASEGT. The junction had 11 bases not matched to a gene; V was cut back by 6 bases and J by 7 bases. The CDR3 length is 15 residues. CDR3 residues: CASRKGDRGRIGYTF. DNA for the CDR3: TGTGCCAGCAGAAAGGGTGACAGGGGGCGGATTGGCTACACCTTC.

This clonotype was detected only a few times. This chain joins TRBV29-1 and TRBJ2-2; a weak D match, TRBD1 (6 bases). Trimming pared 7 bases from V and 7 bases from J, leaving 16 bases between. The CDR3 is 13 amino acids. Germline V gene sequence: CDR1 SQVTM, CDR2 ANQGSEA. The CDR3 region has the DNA TGCAGCGCACGCACAGGACAGTACGGGGAGCTGTTTTTT. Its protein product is CSARTGQYGELFF.

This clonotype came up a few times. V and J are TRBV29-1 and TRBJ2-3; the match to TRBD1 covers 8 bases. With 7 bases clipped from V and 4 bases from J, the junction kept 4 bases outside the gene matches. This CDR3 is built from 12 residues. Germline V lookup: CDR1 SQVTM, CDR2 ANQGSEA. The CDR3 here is CSARGQADTQYF. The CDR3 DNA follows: TGCAGCGCCAGGGGGCAAGCAGATACGCAGTATTTT.

As DNA, the CDR3 is TGCAGCTCCAGGGGGGCGGACATTCAGTACTTC. Translated, it gives CSSRGADIQYF. The chain combines TRBV29-1 with TRBJ2-4; TRBD1 is a possible D gene (7 bases). The V and J ends lost 8 bases and 8 bases respectively, with 13 bases between them. The CDR3 is 11 amino acids. The germline CDR1 and CDR2 sequences are SQVTM and ANQGSEA.

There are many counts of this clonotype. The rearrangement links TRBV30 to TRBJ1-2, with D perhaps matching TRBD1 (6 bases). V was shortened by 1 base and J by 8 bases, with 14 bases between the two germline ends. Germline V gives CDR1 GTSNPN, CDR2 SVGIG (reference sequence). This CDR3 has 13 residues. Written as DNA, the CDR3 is TGTGCCTGGAGTGCCTCAGGGGTTCGGGGCTACACCTTC. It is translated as CAWSASGVRGYTF.

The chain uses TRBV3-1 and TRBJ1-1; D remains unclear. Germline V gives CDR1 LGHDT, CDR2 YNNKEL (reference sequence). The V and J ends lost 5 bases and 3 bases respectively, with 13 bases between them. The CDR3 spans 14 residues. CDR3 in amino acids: CASSKKSGYTEAFF. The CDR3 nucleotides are TGTGCCAGCAGCAAAAAGTCGGGGTACACTGAAGCTTTCTTT.

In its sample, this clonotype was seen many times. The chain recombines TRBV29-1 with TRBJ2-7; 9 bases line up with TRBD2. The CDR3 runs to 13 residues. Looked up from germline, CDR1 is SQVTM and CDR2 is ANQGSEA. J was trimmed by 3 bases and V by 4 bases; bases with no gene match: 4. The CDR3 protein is CSVGPSGIYEQYF. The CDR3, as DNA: TGCAGCGTTGGTCCTAGCGGGATCTACGAGCAGTACTTC.

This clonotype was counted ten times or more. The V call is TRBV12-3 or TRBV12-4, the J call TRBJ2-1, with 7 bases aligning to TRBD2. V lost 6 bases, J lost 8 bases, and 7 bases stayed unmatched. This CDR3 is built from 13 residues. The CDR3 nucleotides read TGTGCCAGCAGCCGGGACTATTTTTATGAGCAGTTCTTC. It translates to CASSRDYFYEQFF.